This T cell receptor beta chain was captured by sequencing in a study of cytomegalovirus exposure and HLA in healthy donors. Findings of the study overall: Rare TCR sequences predominated, though certain public TCRs were found in many donors. The study had only CMV serostatus as immune exposure information. The study recorded over 150 TCR beta chains that were cytomegalovirus-associated.

PCR amplification relied on 60 Vbeta primers (plus 13 Jbeta primers). Repertoires were generated with immunoSEQ multiplex PCR, while TCRdb's copy carries only in-frame clones and drops some. Of around 130,000 clones listed, 75% to 85% are singletons. Regarding this clone: Its antigen is currently unknown.

Sequenced input: PBMCs. The TCR originated in a man aged 35 to 55 in good health and CMV-seronegative.

The CDR3 loop is CAWSPAGAPYTF. CDR3 coding DNA: TGTGCCTGGAGCCCCGCGGGGGCTCCCTACACCTTC. The chain carries TRBV30 and TRBJ1-2; D is possibly TRBD1 (6 bases). The germline V gene has CDR1 GTSNPN and CDR2 SVGIG (reference sequence). The CDR3 is 12 residues long. With 3 bases removed from V and 10 bases from J, the gap between germline ends came to 15 bases.